Listed below are T cell receptor beta chains from one sample, sequenced in a study of beta chain features in type 1 diabetes. The protocol was immunoSEQ multiplex PCR, while the TCRdb copy is restricted to in-frame clones and leaves out a portion. The data hold roughly 350,000 clones, with around 10% observed a single time. The specimen sequenced was central memory CD4+ T cells from blood. These receptors all come from a man aged 25 to 40 with type 1 diabetes. The CDR3 runs from the conserved cysteine through the conserved F or W. The D gene is left open where the match is weak. The size entry is marked missing in some rows and otherwise reads once, few, many or a size class.

>TRBD2|TRBV4-2|many|TRBJ2-2
TGTGCCAGCAGCCAAGTAGAAAAGCGGGATACGAGCGGGGAGCTGTTTTTT
CASSQVEKRDTSGELFF
>TRBD1|TRBV9|few|TRBJ2-5
TGTGCCAGCAGCGCCCACCCGACAGGGCAAGAGACCCAGTACTTC
CASSAHPTGQETQYF
>NA|TRBV7-8|NA|TRBJ1-4
TGTGCCAGCAGCTACCAGATAAATGAAAAACTGTTTTTT
CASSYQINEKLFF
>NA|TRBV7-2|many|TRBJ2-2
TGTGCCAGCAGCTTAGGGGACATCGGGGAGCTGTTTTTT
CASSLGDIGELFF
>NA|TRBV7-2|NA|TRBJ1-3
TGTGCCAGCAGCTTAGCCGAGAAAAACACCATATATTTT
CASSLAEKNTIYF
>NA|TRBV5-1|many|TRBJ2-5
TGCGCCAGCAGCTTGAAACAGGGCGGAGAGACCCAGTACTTC
CASSLKQGGETQYF
>NA|TRBV28|few|TRBJ2-7
TGTGCCAGCAGTTTAGCTTTAGACAGATTAAGCTCCTACGAGCAGTACTTC
CASSLALDRLSSYEQYF
>TRBD1|TRBV6-6|NA|TRBJ1-5
TGTGCCAGCAGCACCACAGGGGGGGAACAGCCCCAGCATTTT
CASSTTGGEQPQHF
>NA|TRBV18|few|TRBJ2-7
TGTGCCAGCTCACCCCTAGGACAGAGTTCCTACGAGCAGTACTTC
CASSPLGQSSYEQYF
>NA|TRBV9|few|TRBJ2-7
TGTGCCAGCAGCGTAGGCGTCAACTACGAGCAGTACTTC
CASSVGVNYEQYF
>NA|TRBV21-1|NA|TRBJ1-3
TGTGCCAGCAGTTCCGGACAGGGGAAAGGGTCTGGAAACACCATATATTTT
CASSSGQGKGSGNTIYF
>NA|TRBV15|few|TRBJ1-5
TGTGCCACCAGAGAAAGCACTAGCAATCAGCCCCAGCATTTT
CATRESTSNQPQHF
>NA|TRBV7-8|few|TRBJ1-1
TGTGCCAGCAGCTTAGTCCTCAACAGAGAAGCTTTCTTT
CASSLVLNREAFF
>TRBD1|TRBV7-3|NA|TRBJ2-3
TGTGCCAGCAGCTTAGGGTGGCAGGGGGCTCCAGATACGCAGTATTTT
CASSLGWQGAPDTQYF
>NA|TRBV6-5|NA|TRBJ1-6
TGTGCCAGCAGTTACTCGTGGGAAGCGGAGAATTCACCCCTCCACTTT
CASSYSWEAENSPLHF
>TRBD1|TRBV11-2|few|TRBJ1-1
TGTGCCAGCAGCCGGGGACAGGCTACTGAAGCTTTCTTT
CASSRGQATEAFF
>TRBD1|TRBV2|NA|TRBJ2-7
TGTGCCAGCAGTGACATCCGTGGACAGGCATACGAGCAGTACTTC
CASSDIRGQAYEQYF
>NA|TRBV28|few|TRBJ2-7
TGTGCCAGCAGTCCCCGGGCCAGTCGGGGTACCGACGAGCAGTACTTC
CASSPRASRGTDEQYF
>TRBD2|TRBV7-9|NA|TRBJ2-7
TGTGCCAGCAGCTTAGCGTCTAGCGGGAGGTACGAGCAGTACTTC
CASSLASSGRYEQYF
>TRBD2|TRBV2|few|TRBJ2-3
TGTGCCAGCAGTGAAGGGGCGGGGGGCACAGATACGCAGTATTTT
CASSEGAGGTDTQYF
>NA|TRBV5-1|few|TRBJ1-5
TGCGCCAGCAGCTTGGGCGGGAGCAATCAGCCCCAGCATTTT
CASSLGGSNQPQHF
>NA|TRBV9|few|TRBJ2-2
TGTGCCAGCAGCGTCGTCCCCCTGGGGGCCGGGGAGCTGTTTTTT
CASSVVPLGAGELFF
>TRBD1|TRBV14|few|TRBJ1-1
TGTGCCAGCAGCACACGGACAGGGACCACGGCTGAAGCTTTCTTT
CASSTRTGTTAEAFF
>TRBD1|TRBV5-4|NA|TRBJ1-4
TGTGCCAGCAGCCCGGACAGGTCGGGATCTAATGAAAAACTGTTTTTT
CASSPDRSGSNEKLFF
>TRBD1|TRBV7-9|NA|TRBJ2-3
TGTGCCAGCACCCGGGGACAGGAACCAGATACGCAGTATTTT
CASTRGQEPDTQYF
>NA|TRBV19|many|TRBJ2-1
TGTGCCAGTAGGTGGGACCGGAGAAATGAGCAGTTCTTC
CASRWDRRNEQFF
>TRBD1|TRBV7-9|few|TRBJ1-6
TGTGCCAGCAGCTGGGGGCAGGGGGGCCCTGAGACTTCACCCCTCCACTTT
CASSWGQGGPETSPLHF
>TRBD1|TRBV2|few|TRBJ2-6
TGTGCCAGCAGTCGACGTGGAACAGGGGGCTCTGGTGGGGCCAACGTCCTGACTTTC
CASSRRGTGGSGGANVLTF
>TRBD1|TRBV4-3|NA|TRBJ2-3
TGCGCCAGCAGCCAAGGACAGGGGGAGGGTACGCAGTATTTT
CASSQGQGEGTQYF
>TRBD1|TRBV4-1|many|TRBJ1-3
TGCGCCAGCAGCCAGACAAGGACAGGGCGCTCTGGAAACACCATATATTTT
CASSQTRTGRSGNTIYF
>NA|TRBV23-1|NA|TRBJ1-4
TGCGCCAGCAGCCTTACAGGGTTAGCAACTAATGAAAAACTGTTTTTT
CASSLTGLATNEKLFF
>NA|TRBV9|few|TRBJ2-1
TGTGCCAGCAGCGTGGGTGCCCCTGAGAGCTATGAGCAGTTCTTC
CASSVGAPESYEQFF
>NA|TRBV27|NA|TRBJ1-2
TGTGCCAGCAGTTTGGAGGGGTATGGCTACACCTTC
CASSLEGYGYTF
>NA|TRBV6-1|NA|TRBJ1-5
TGTGCCAGCAGTGATAGGCAGGGGCGGCCTCAGCCCCAGCATTTT
CASSDRQGRPQPQHF
>NA|TRBV10-3|NA|TRBJ1-1
TGTGCCATCAGTGCAGGGCACACTGAAGCTTTCTTT
CAISAGHTEAFF
>TRBD1|TRBV30|few|TRBJ1-1
TGTGCCTGGAGTGTCACAGGGGGCGAATGGGAAACTGAAGCTTTCTTT
CAWSVTGGEWETEAFF
>NA|TRBV7-9|few|TRBJ2-5
TGTGCTAGCAGCTTAGGGGGGATGAAGACCCAGTACTTC
CASSLGGMKTQYF
>NA|TRBV29-1|many|TRBJ2-1
TGCAGCGTTGCTGGTAGCTCCTACAATGAGCAGTTCTTC
CSVAGSSYNEQFF
>NA|TRBV5-1|NA|TRBJ1-3
TGCGCCAGCAGCTTGGGCCCGGGAAACACCATATATTTT
CASSLGPGNTIYF
>TRBD1|TRBV5-4|NA|TRBJ2-7
TGTGCCAGCAGTTCTACCGGGACAGGCCACTACGAGCAGTACTTC
CASSSTGTGHYEQYF
>TRBD1|TRBV27|NA|TRBJ1-5
TGTGCCAGCACCCTTTCCCCCGGGACAGCATATAGCAATCAGCCCCAGCATTTT
CASTLSPGTAYSNQPQHF
>NA|TRBV20-1|few|TRBJ1-5
TGCAGTGCTAGAAGGGGGCAGCCCCAGCATTTT
CSARRGQPQHF
>TRBD1|TRBV5-8|few|TRBJ2-4
TGTGCCAGCAGCTTGTCAGGGGGTGCTAAAAACATTCAGTACTTC
CASSLSGGAKNIQYF
>NA|TRBV7-2|few|TRBJ2-5
TGTGCCAGCAGCTTACTTTCCGACAGAGAGACCCAGTACTTC
CASSLLSDRETQYF
>NA|TRBV11-2|few|TRBJ2-4
TGTGCCAGCAGCTTAGGTGGGGCAGGGCGATACTTC
CASSLGGAGRYF
>NA|TRBV6-1|few|TRBJ1-5
TGTGCCAGCAAAGAGTTTAGCAATCAGCCCCAGCATTTT
CASKEFSNQPQHF
>NA|TRBV4-2|few|TRBJ2-7
TGTGCCAGCAGCTTAGGAGGGTGGGAGCAGTACTTC
CASSLGGWEQYF
>NA|TRBV27|NA|TRBJ2-7
TGTGCCAGCAGGGGAAAGGGGTACGAGCAGTACTTC
CASRGKGYEQYF
>TRBD2|TRBV5-4|NA|TRBJ2-7
TGTGCCAGCAGGTCCGGGACTAGCGACTACGAGCAGTACTTC
CASRSGTSDYEQYF
>NA|TRBV7-9|many|TRBJ2-5
TGTGCCAGCAGCTTCGGCGCGCAAGAGACCCAGTACTTC
CASSFGAQETQYF
>TRBD1|TRBV5-4|NA|TRBJ1-4
TGTGCCAGCAGCTTAGGGACAGGGATGCAGGAAAAACTGTTTTTT
CASSLGTGMQEKLFF
>TRBD1|TRBV7-9|NA|TRBJ1-2
TGCGCCAGCAGCCAGAAGACAGGGTCCTATGGCTACACCTTC
CASSQKTGSYGYTF
>NA|TRBV30|few|TRBJ2-5
TGTGCCTGGAGTCCCGGTCAACTAGTTGAGACCCAGTACTTC
CAWSPGQLVETQYF